The 16 T cell receptor beta chains given below trace back to one sample, sequenced in a study of blood T cell repertoires in COVID-19 (TCRdb year 2020). Library preparation used the immunoSEQ multiplex PCR assay. The table was pulled from immuneACCESS by TCRdb, which kept in-frame rearrangements only. Such tables lose some clones; where checked, under half of the loss comes from unresolved V genes, and the rest has no known cause. The sample records a few hundred thousand clones, roughly nine tenths of which are singletons. Of the sample, roughly 0.9% is held by the ten largest clones. Sequenced sample: PBMCs or T cells enriched from blood (not recorded which). The receptors were sampled from a middle-aged woman who had been exposed to COVID-19.

The chain recombines TRBV7-8 with TRBJ1-1; 9 positions agree with TRBD1. The J segment lost 5 bases and the V segment lost 7 bases, leaving 5 bases of the junction unmatched. The germline V gene has CDR1 SGHVS and CDR2 FQNEAQ. This CDR3 is 13 amino acids long. Here the CDR3 DNA reads TGTGCCAGCACGACAGGGGGAGGGACTGAAGCTTTCTTT. As protein: CASTTGGGTEAFF.

This chain joins TRBV10-2 and TRBJ2-7; perhaps TRBD1 as D (5 bases). Germline V gene data show CDR1 as WSHSY and CDR2 as SAAADI. This CDR3 has 12 residues. V lost 6 bases and J 4 bases, leaving 10 bases between the germline ends. CDR3 nucleotides: TGCGCCAGCAGGCTACAGGAATACGAGCAGTACTTC. Its protein is CASRLQEYEQYF.

The rearrangement joins TRBV19 to TRBJ1-2; 10 bases fit TRBD1. Germline lookup yields CDR1 LNHDA and CDR2 SQIVND (reference sequence). The CDR3 totals 16 residues. After removal of 3 bases from V and 2 bases from J, the junction contained 6 bases not matched to a gene. The CDR3 sequence: CASSISGTGVNYGYTF. The CDR3 coding sequence is TGTGCCAGTAGTATCTCCGGGACAGGGGTAAACTATGGCTACACCTTC.

This chain connects TRBV15 to TRBJ2-2; tentative D call: TRBD1 (5 bases). The germline V gene has CDR1 LNHNV and CDR2 YYDKDF (reference sequence). CDR3 length: 16 residues. V gave up 0 bases and J gave up 4 bases, with 12 bases separating them. This CDR3 reads CATSREGPRVTGELFF. CDR3 nucleotide sequence: TGTGCCACCAGCAGAGAGGGGCCAAGGGTCACCGGGGAGCTGTTTTTT.

The V gene is TRBV19, the J gene TRBJ1-1; 9 bases map to TRBD1. Per germline, CDR1 LNHDA and CDR2 SQIVND (reference sequence). V lost 2 bases to trimming and J lost 0 bases; unmatched junction nucleotides: 10. The length of the CDR3 is 18 residues. The CDR3 loop reads CASSIKDRGVLLNTEAFF. The DNA of the CDR3 is TGTGCCAGTAGTATAAAGGACAGGGGAGTCCTCTTGAACACTGAAGCTTTCTTT.

The chain joins TRBV30 to TRBJ1-5, with D uncertain. V lost 0 bases to trimming and J lost 3 bases, with 6 bases between them. Germline-derived CDR1 and CDR2 are GTSNPN and SVGIG (reference sequence). There are 13 residues in the CDR3. CDR3 residues: CAWSVTYNQPQHF. In nucleotides, the CDR3 is TGTGCCTGGAGTGTTACATACAATCAGCCCCAGCATTTT.

V is TRBV4-3 and J is TRBJ2-5, with D possibly TRBD2 on 6 matching bases. CDR1 is LGHNA and CDR2 is YSLEER in the germline V gene. With 1 base removed from V and 5 bases from J, the gap between germline ends came to 14 bases. This CDR3 is 15 amino acids long. The CDR3 nucleotides read TGCGCCAGCAGCCAAGCGACGGGAGTTATTGAGACCCAGTACTTC. It encodes CASSQATGVIETQYF.

The genes are TRBV18 and TRBJ1-3, with 9 bases lining up with TRBD1. Trimming at V came to 3 bases and at J to 3 bases, leaving 6 bases not matched to a gene. The CDR3 consists of 16 residues. Germline V gene lookup returns CDR1 KGHSH and CDR2 LQKENI. The CDR3 spells CASSPSDRGGGNTIYF. Written as DNA, the CDR3 is TGTGCCAGCTCACCGTCGGACAGGGGTGGTGGAAACACCATATATTTT.

V is TRBV13 and J is TRBJ2-7; D remains unclear. The CDR3 contains 12 residues. Germline-derived CDR1 and CDR2 are PRHDT and FYEKMQ (reference sequence). Trimming took 0 bases from V and 6 from J, leaving 6 bases between them. CDR3 residues: CASSLGRVEQYF. In nucleotides, the CDR3 is TGTGCCAGCAGCTTAGGCCGCGTCGAGCAGTACTTC.

V and J are TRBV7-8 and TRBJ1-2, with D maybe TRBD1 (6 bases). CDR3 length equals 14 residues. Germline V CDR1 and CDR2: SGHVS, FQNEAQ. V lost 2 bases to trimming and J lost 2 bases, with 9 bases between them. CDR3 residues: CASSLRGQNYGYTF. The DNA for the CDR3 is TGTGCCAGCAGCTTAAGAGGACAGAACTATGGCTACACCTTC.

The chain carries TRBV9 and TRBJ1-4; D perhaps matches TRBD1 (6 bases). V was shortened by 3 bases and J by 9 bases, with 21 bases between the two germline ends. This CDR3 comprises 16 residues. The germline gives CDR1 SGDLS, CDR2 YYNGEE. DNA of the CDR3: TGTGCCAGCAGCGCGGGTGATGGGACAAGAGGGCAAAAACTGTTTTTT. It codes for CASSAGDGTRGQKLFF.

The V gene is TRBV27, the J gene TRBJ1-4, with 7 bases matching TRBD1. This CDR3 contains 15 residues. Germline trimming cut 3 bases from V and 7 bases from J; bases unmatched to any gene: 8. The germline gives CDR1 MNHEY, CDR2 SMNVEV (reference sequence). The CDR3 spells CASSFQTTGREKLFF. The CDR3, as DNA: TGTGCCAGCAGTTTCCAGACGACAGGGCGTGAAAAACTGTTTTTT.

This clone was recorded once. The chain recombines TRBV6-5 with TRBJ1-4, with D possibly TRBD1 on 5 matching bases. The CDR3 length is 15 residues. The ends were cut back, 4 bases at V and 7 bases at J, with 16 bases in the middle. The germline V gene encodes CDR1 MNHEY and CDR2 SVGAGI. CDR3 in amino acids: CASSSGGGGFEKLFF. DNA for the CDR3: TGTGCCAGCAGTTCTGGGGGGGGTGGATTTGAAAAACTGTTTTTT.

This chain links TRBV11-3 with TRBJ1-6; 7 bases align to TRBD1. The CDR3 length is 16 residues. Germline V gene data show CDR1 as SGHNT and CDR2 as YENEEA. The V segment lost 1 base and the J segment 7 bases; nucleotides outside the gene matches: 7. CDR3 nucleotide sequence: TGTGCCAGCAGCTTAGGCTCGACAGGGACCAATTCACCCCTCCACTTT. This encodes CASSLGSTGTNSPLHF.

The J gene is TRBJ1-2, the V gene TRBV19; D gene uncertain. There are 14 residues in the CDR3. The V end lost 1 base, the J end lost 8 bases, and 14 bases lay between the germline ends. Germline V CDR1 and CDR2: LNHDA, SQIVND (reference sequence). The CDR3 reads CASSIAPGSKGYTF. The CDR3 bases are TGTGCCAGTAGTATAGCCCCAGGTAGTAAGGGCTACACCTTC.

V gene TRBV6-5 combines with J gene TRBJ1-3, with 8 bases fitting TRBD1. The CDR3 is 13 amino acids. Germline V gives CDR1 MNHEY, CDR2 SVGAGI. V lost 8 bases to trimming and J lost 4 bases; unmatched junction nucleotides: 4. CDR3 sequence (DNA): TGTGCCAGCGCAACAGGGGGAGGAAACACCATATATTTT. Its translation: CASATGGGNTIYF.